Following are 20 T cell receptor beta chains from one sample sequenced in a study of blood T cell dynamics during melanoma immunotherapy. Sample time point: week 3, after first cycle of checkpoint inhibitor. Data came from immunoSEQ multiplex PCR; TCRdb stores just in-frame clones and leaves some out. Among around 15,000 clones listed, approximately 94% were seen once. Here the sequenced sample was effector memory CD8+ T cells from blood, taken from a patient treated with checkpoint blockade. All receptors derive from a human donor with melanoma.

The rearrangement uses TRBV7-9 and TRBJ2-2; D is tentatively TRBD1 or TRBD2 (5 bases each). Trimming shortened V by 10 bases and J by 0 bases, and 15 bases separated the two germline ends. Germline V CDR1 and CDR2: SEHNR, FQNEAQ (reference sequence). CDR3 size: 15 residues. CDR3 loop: CATPEGSSNTGELFF. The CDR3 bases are TGTGCCACCCCCGAGGGGTCCTCGAACACCGGGGAGCTGTTTTTT. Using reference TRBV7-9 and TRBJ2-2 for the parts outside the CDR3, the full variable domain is DTGVSQNPRHKITKRGQNVTFRCDPISEHNRLYWYRQTLGQGPEFLTYFQNEAQLEKSRLLSDRFSAERPKGSFSTLEIQRTEQGDSAMYLCATPEGSSNTGELFFGEGSRLTVL.

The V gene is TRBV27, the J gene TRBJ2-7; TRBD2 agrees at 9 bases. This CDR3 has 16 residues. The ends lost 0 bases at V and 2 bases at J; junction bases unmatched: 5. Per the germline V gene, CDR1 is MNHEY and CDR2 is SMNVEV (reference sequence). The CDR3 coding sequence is TGTGCCAGCAGTTTATCTGGGCTAGCGGGGCCCTACGAGCAGTACTTC. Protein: CASSLSGLAGPYEQYF.

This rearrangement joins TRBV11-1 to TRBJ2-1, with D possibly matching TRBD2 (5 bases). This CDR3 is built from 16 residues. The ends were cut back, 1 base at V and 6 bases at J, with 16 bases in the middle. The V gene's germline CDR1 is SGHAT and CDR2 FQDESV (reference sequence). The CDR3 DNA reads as TGTGCCAGCAGCTTAGTGGCGGACTCTCGACGCAATGAGCAGTTCTTC. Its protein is CASSLVADSRRNEQFF.

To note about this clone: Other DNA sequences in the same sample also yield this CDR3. The CDR3 is CASSTRQGGNTGELFF. In DNA form, the CDR3 reads TGTGCCAGCAGCACCCGACAGGGAGGGAACACCGGGGAGCTGTTTTTT. The chain uses TRBV7-2 and TRBJ2-2; D perhaps matches TRBD1 (7 bases). The germline V gene has CDR1 SGHTA and CDR2 FQGNSA. Trimming took 5 bases from V and 1 from J, leaving 14 bases between them. This CDR3 region has 16 residues.

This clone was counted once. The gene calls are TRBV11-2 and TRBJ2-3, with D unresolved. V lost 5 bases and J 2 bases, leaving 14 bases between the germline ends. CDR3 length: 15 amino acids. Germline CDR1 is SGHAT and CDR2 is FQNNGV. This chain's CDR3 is CASSIGQEYTDTQYF. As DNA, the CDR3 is TGTGCCAGCAGCATTGGTCAGGAATACACAGATACGCAGTATTTT. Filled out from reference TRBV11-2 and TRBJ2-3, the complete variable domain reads EAGVAQSPRYKIIEKRQSVAFWCNPISGHATLYWYQQILGQGPKLLIQFQNNGVVDDSQLPKDRFSAERLKGVDSTLKIQPAKLEDSAVYLCASSIGQEYTDTQYFGPGTRLTVL.

The CDR3 DNA reads as TGCGCCAGCAGCTTGGCCGGGACTAGCGGTTACCGTTTGGACACCGGGGAGCTGTTTTTT. This encodes CASSLAGTSGYRLDTGELFF. The chain recombines TRBV5-1 with TRBJ2-2; 11 positions match TRBD2. Germline CDR1 and CDR2: SGHRS and YFSETQ. The V and J ends lost 0 bases and 3 bases, in that order; junction bases with no gene match: 13. The CDR3 extends over 20 amino acids.

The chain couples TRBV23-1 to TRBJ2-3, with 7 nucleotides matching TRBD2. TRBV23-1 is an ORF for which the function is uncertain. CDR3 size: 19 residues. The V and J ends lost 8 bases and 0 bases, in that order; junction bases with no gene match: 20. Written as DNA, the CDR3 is TGCGCCAGCGACCATGCATACTCTTTAGCGGGTCGAAGCACAGATACGCAGTATTTT. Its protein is CASDHAYSLAGRSTDTQYF.

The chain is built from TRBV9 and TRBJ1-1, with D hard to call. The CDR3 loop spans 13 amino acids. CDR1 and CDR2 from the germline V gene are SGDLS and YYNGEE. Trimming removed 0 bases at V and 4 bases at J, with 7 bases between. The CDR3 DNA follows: TGTGCCAGCAGCGTAGGTGATGGCACTGAAGCTTTCTTT. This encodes CASSVGDGTEAFF.

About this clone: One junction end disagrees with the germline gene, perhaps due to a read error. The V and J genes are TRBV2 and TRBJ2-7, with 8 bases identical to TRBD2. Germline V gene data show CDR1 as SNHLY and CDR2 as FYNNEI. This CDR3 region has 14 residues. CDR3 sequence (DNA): TGTGCCAGCATTGAAGGCGGGAGGCTCTACGAGCAGTACTTC. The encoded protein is CASIEGGRLYEQYF.

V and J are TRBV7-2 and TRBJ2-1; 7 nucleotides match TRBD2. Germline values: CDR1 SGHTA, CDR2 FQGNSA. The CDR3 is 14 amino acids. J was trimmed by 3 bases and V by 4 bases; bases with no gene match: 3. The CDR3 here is CASSWGGVYNEQFF. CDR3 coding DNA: TGTGCCAGCAGCTGGGGGGGGGTCTACAATGAGCAGTTCTTC. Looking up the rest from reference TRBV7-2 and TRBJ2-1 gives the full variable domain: GAGVSQSPSNKVTEKGKDVELRCDPISGHTALYWYRQSLGQGLEFLIYFQGNSAPDKSGLPSDRFSAERTGGSVSTLTIQRTQQEDSAVYLCASSWGGVYNEQFFGPGTRLTVL.

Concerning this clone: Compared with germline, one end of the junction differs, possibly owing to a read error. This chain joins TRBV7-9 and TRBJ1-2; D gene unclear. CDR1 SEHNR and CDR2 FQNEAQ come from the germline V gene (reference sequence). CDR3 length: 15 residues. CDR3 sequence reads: CASSSSGVTNYGCTF. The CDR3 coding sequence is TGTGCCAGCAGCTCAAGCGGGGTTACTAACTATGGCTGCACCTTC.

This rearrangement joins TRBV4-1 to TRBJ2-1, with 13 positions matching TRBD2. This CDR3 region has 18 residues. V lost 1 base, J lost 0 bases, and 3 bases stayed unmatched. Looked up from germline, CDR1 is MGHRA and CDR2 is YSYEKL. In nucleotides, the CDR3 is TGCGCCAGCAGCCAAGGGACTAGCGGGGGTCGCTCCTACAATGAGCAGTTCTTC. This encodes CASSQGTSGGRSYNEQFF.

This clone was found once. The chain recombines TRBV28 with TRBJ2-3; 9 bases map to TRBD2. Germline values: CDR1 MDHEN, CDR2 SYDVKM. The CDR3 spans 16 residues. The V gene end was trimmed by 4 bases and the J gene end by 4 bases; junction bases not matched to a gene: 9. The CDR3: CASSSDLAGRADTQYF. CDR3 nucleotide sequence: TGTGCCAGCAGTTCAGATCTAGCGGGACGGGCAGATACGCAGTATTTT.

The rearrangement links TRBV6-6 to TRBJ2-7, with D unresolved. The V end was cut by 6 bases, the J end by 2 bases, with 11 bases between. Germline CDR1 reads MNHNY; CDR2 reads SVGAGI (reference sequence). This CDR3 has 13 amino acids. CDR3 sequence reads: CASSPPAAYEQYF. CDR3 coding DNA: TGTGCCAGCAGCCCCCCGGCCGCCTACGAGCAGTACTTC.

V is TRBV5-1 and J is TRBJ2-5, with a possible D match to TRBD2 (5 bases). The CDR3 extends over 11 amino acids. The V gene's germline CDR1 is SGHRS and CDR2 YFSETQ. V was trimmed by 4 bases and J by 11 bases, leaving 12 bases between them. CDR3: CASSTTREQYF. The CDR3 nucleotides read TGCGCCAGCAGCACCACTAGGGAGCAGTACTTC.

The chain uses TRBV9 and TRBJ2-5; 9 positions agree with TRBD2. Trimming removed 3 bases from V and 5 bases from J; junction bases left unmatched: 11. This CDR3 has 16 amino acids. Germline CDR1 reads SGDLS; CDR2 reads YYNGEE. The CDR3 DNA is TGTGCCAGCAGCGCCTGGGGGCGGGAGGGCGCGGAGACCCAGTACTTC. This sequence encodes CASSAWGREGAETQYF.

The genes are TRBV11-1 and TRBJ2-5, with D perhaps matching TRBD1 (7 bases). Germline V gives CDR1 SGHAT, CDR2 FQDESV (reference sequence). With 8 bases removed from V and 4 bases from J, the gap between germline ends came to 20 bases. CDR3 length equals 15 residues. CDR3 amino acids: CASARRGRVSETQYF. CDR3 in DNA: TGTGCCAGCGCCCGGAGGGGGCGAGTCTCAGAGACCCAGTACTTC.

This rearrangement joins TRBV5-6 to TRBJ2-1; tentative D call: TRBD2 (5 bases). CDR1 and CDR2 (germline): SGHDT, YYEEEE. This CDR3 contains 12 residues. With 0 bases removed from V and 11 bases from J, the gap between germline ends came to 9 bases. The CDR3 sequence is CASSLARRKQFF. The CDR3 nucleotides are TGTGCCAGCAGCTTGGCCAGGAGGAAGCAGTTCTTC. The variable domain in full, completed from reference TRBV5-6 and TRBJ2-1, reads DAGVTQSPTHLIKTRGQQVTLRCSPKSGHDTVSWYQQALGQGPQFIFQYYEEEERQRGNFPDRFSGHQFPNYSSELNVNALLLGDSALYLCASSLARRKQFFGPGTRLTVL.

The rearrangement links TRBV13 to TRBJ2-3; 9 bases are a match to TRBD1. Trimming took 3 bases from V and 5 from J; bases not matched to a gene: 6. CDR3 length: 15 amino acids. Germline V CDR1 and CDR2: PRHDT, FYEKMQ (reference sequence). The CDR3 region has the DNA TGTGCCAGCAGCTTTAACAGGGGGCGCAAAGATACGCAGTATTTT. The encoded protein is CASSFNRGRKDTQYF.

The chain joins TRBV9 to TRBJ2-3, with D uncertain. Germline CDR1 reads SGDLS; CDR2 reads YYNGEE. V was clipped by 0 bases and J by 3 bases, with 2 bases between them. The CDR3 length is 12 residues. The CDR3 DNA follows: TGTGCCAGCAGCGTAGAGACAGATACGCAGTATTTT. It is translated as CASSVETDTQYF.